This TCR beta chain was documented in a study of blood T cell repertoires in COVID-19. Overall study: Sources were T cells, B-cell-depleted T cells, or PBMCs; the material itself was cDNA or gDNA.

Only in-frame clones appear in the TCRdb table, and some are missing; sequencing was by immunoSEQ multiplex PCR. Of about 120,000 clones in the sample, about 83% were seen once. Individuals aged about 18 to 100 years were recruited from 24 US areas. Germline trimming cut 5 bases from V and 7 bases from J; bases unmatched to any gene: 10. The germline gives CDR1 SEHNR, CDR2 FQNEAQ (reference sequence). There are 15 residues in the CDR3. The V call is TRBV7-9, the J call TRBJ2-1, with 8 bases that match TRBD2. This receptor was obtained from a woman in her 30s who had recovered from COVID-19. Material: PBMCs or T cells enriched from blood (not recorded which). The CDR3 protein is CASSPWGAGVNEQFF. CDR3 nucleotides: TGTGCCAGCAGCCCCTGGGGAGCGGGAGTGAATGAGCAGTTCTTC.